Each of the 31 T cell receptor beta chains below was sequenced from the same sample in a study of OX40 agonist ivuxolimab in advanced cancers. The protocol was immunoSEQ multiplex PCR, while the TCRdb copy is restricted to in-frame clones and leaves out a portion. The sample contains approximately 72,000 clones, 70% to 90% of which appear only once. The sample consisted of CD4+ or CD8+ T cells sorted from blood, taken in a trial of the OX40 agonist ivuxolimab. These receptor sequences come from an adult with an advanced solid tumor such as melanoma, head and neck, liver or kidney cancer.

The J gene is TRBJ2-3, the V gene TRBV7-9; possible D gene TRBD1, 5 bases. The V gene's germline CDR1 is SEHNR and CDR2 FQNEAQ (reference sequence). V shed 5 bases and J shed 10 bases, with 10 bases lying between them. This CDR3 has 11 amino acids. The CDR3 bases are TGTGCCAGCAGCCCTGGACACCCGCAGTATTTT. Residues: CASSPGHPQYF.

The V gene is TRBV18, the J gene TRBJ1-3; possibly TRBD1 for D (6 bases). This CDR3 contains 17 residues. Germline V CDR1 and CDR2: KGHSH, LQKENI. Trimming removed 1 base from V and 1 base from J, with 14 bases in between. CDR3 residues: CASSPRSPGASGNTIYF. The CDR3 nucleotides read TGTGCCAGCTCACCACGGTCTCCGGGGGCTTCTGGAAACACCATATATTTT. Complete variable domain (other parts from reference TRBV18 and TRBJ1-3): NAGVMQNPRHLVRRRGQEARLRCSPMKGHSHVYWYRQLPEEGLKFMVYLQKENIIDESGMPKERFSAEFPKEGPSILRIQQVVRGDSAAYFCASSPRSPGASGNTIYFGEGSWLTVV.

V usage is TRBV6-5 and J usage is TRBJ2-2; D is ambiguous. The CDR3 has 14 residues. V gave up 0 bases and J gave up 7 bases, with 9 bases separating them. Germline CDR1 MNHEY, CDR2 SVGAGI. Here the CDR3 reads CASSYSIGVGELFF. CDR3 in DNA: TGTGCCAGCAGTTACTCGATTGGGGTCGGGGAGCTGTTTTTT.

The V gene is TRBV7-2, the J gene TRBJ2-3; TRBD2 matches 13 bases. Losses at the gene ends were 4 bases for V and 7 bases for J; bases not matched to a gene: 2. This CDR3 contains 14 residues. The V gene's germline CDR1 is SGHTA and CDR2 FQGNSA. This CDR3 is CASSWTSGSYTQYF. The CDR3 coding sequence is TGTGCCAGCAGCTGGACTAGCGGGAGTTATACGCAGTATTTT.

This chain joins TRBV7-8 and TRBJ1-2, with D hard to call. This CDR3 region has 16 residues. The germline V gene encodes CDR1 SGHVS and CDR2 FQNEAQ. With 1 base removed from V and 0 bases from J, the gap between germline ends came to 12 bases. The CDR3 region has the DNA TGTGCCAGCAGCTTAGTGCGGGCCCCCCCTAACTATGGCTACACCTTC. As protein: CASSLVRAPPNYGYTF.

This rearrangement joins TRBV18 to TRBJ1-2; the match to TRBD1 covers 7 bases. V shed 3 bases and J 6 bases; nucleotides not matched to a gene: 10. This CDR3 spans 15 amino acids. CDR1 and CDR2 from the germline V gene are KGHSH and LQKENI. CDR3 in DNA: TGTGCCAGCTCACCCCAGTGGGGACAGACCAATGGCTACACCTTC. Translation gives CASSPQWGQTNGYTF. Complete variable domain (other parts from reference TRBV18 and TRBJ1-2): NAGVMQNPRHLVRRRGQEARLRCSPMKGHSHVYWYRQLPEEGLKFMVYLQKENIIDESGMPKERFSAEFPKEGPSILRIQQVVRGDSAAYFCASSPQWGQTNGYTFGSGTRLTVV.

The chain employs TRBV5-5 and TRBJ1-2; D unresolved. V lost 0 bases, J lost 0 bases, and 9 bases lay in between. Germline V gene lookup returns CDR1 SGHKS and CDR2 YYEKEE (reference sequence). This CDR3 spans 15 amino acids. The CDR3 DNA is TGTGCCAGCAGCTTGGCGTCTGGTTCTAACTATGGCTACACCTTC. Its protein is CASSLASGSNYGYTF.

This clone was seen a single time. V usage is TRBV7-2 and J usage is TRBJ1-3, with 8 bases fitting TRBD1. J was trimmed by 2 bases and V by 4 bases; bases with no gene match: 7. The CDR3 covers 16 residues. Germline CDR1 SGHTA, CDR2 FQGNSA. The CDR3 region is CASSSKGQEAGNTIYF. Here the CDR3 DNA reads TGTGCCAGCAGCTCCAAGGGACAGGAGGCTGGAAACACCATATATTTT.

The chain carries TRBV9 and TRBJ1-1; possible D gene TRBD1, 6 bases. Trimming left V 0 bases short and J 5 bases short, with 11 bases between. CDR1 is SGDLS, CDR2 YYNGEE, per germline. The CDR3 is 14 residues long. CDR3 protein: CASSVGGARTEAFF. CDR3 nucleotide sequence: TGTGCCAGCAGCGTAGGGGGGGCGCGGACTGAAGCTTTCTTT.

The chain couples TRBV2 to TRBJ2-1, with a weak D call TRBD1 (6 bases). The CDR3 is 13 residues long. CDR1 and CDR2 (germline): SNHLY, FYNNEI. V dropped 10 bases and J dropped 4 bases, with 14 bases sitting between them. The CDR3, as DNA: TGTGCCACCGACCTGGGGGCATACAATGAGCAGTTCTTC. This codes for CATDLGAYNEQFF.

CDR3 protein: CASSPRNWDTQTGELFF. The CDR3 DNA reads as TGTGCCAGCTCACCGAGGAACTGGGACACCCAAACCGGGGAGCTGTTTTTT. J is TRBJ2-2 and V is TRBV18; tentatively, D is TRBD1 (6 bases). This CDR3 has 17 amino acids. The V gene's germline CDR1 is KGHSH and CDR2 LQKENI. The V gene lost 3 bases and the J gene lost 5 bases, with 19 bases spanning the gap.

In this sample, this clone turned up once. The chain carries TRBV5-4 and TRBJ2-5; TRBD1 might be the D (6 bases). The CDR3 length is 14 residues. V was pared by 0 bases and J by 4 bases, with 10 bases between. Per the germline V gene, CDR1 is SGHNT and CDR2 is YYREEE (reference sequence). CDR3 loop: CASSLGVGGETQYF. The CDR3 DNA is TGTGCCAGCAGCTTGGGGGTAGGGGGAGAGACCCAGTACTTC.

V and J are TRBV6-5 and TRBJ2-3; D call uncertain. The V end was cut by 6 bases, the J end by 6 bases, with 13 bases between. In germline, CDR1 is MNHEY, CDR2 SVGAGI. The CDR3 runs 13 residues. The CDR3 is CASSLTGRDTQYF. The CDR3 DNA sequence: TGTGCCAGCAGCCTAACGGGCCGGGATACGCAGTATTTT.

Only one count was recorded for this clone. The chain joins TRBV9 to TRBJ1-2; 9 nucleotides line up with TRBD1. From germline, CDR1 is SGDLS and CDR2 YYNGEE. Losses at the gene ends were 0 bases for V and 7 bases for J; bases not matched to a gene: 7. The CDR3 has 15 amino acids. CDR3 sequence: CASSVDGQGLSGYTF. CDR3 in DNA: TGTGCCAGCAGCGTAGACGGACAGGGGCTTTCTGGCTACACCTTC. The whole variable domain, remainder taken from reference TRBV9 and TRBJ1-2, is DSGVTQTPKHLITATGQRVTLRCSPRSGDLSVYWYQQSLDQGLQFLIQYYNGEERAKGNILERFSAQQFPDLHSELNLSSLELGDSALYFCASSVDGQGLSGYTFGSGTRLTVV.

The chain is built from TRBV28 and TRBJ1-6; D call uncertain. The CDR3 loop spans 15 amino acids. V lost 7 bases and J lost 7, with 17 bases in between. Germline CDR1 and CDR2: MDHEN and SYDVKM. DNA of the CDR3: TGTGCCAGCACGTCGAGACACCGTGGGAATTCACCCCTCCACTTT. Amino acids: CASTSRHRGNSPLHF. Full variable domain (remainder filled in from reference TRBV28 and TRBJ1-6): DVKVTQSSRYLVKRTGEKVFLECVQDMDHENMFWYRQDPGLGLRLIYFSYDVKMKEKGDIPEGYSVSREKKERFSLILESASTNQTSMYLCASTSRHRGNSPLHFGNGTRLTVT.

V gene TRBV9 combines with J gene TRBJ1-1; TRBD1 agrees at 7 bases. The germline V gene has CDR1 SGDLS and CDR2 YYNGEE. This CDR3 spans 14 amino acids. V was pared by 3 bases and J by 4 bases, with 6 bases of the junction left unmatched. This chain's CDR3 is CASSARQGFTEAFF. The CDR3 bases are TGTGCCAGCAGCGCCAGACAGGGATTCACTGAAGCTTTCTTT.

The rearrangement links TRBV11-3 to TRBJ2-1; unclear D gene. Trimming pared 6 bases from V and 5 bases from J, leaving 11 bases between. Germline CDR1 is SGHNT and CDR2 is YENEEA. The CDR3 runs 13 residues. For the CDR3, the DNA is TGTGCCAGCAGTCACGACTGGCACAATGAGCAGTTCTTC. Protein sequence: CASSHDWHNEQFF.

This chain connects TRBV2 to TRBJ1-2, with 9 bases aligning to TRBD1. Per the germline V gene, CDR1 is SNHLY and CDR2 is FYNNEI. V lost 5 bases to trimming and J lost 4 bases; unmatched junction nucleotides: 5. The CDR3 runs to 14 residues. The CDR3 protein is CASSSTGGAYGYTF. CDR3 nucleotide sequence: TGTGCCAGCAGTTCGACAGGGGGGGCCTATGGCTACACCTTC.

The V call is TRBV6-1, the J call TRBJ1-2; D unresolved. Per germline, CDR1 MNHNS and CDR2 SASEGT. The CDR3 spans 14 residues. Trimming removed 2 bases from V and 6 bases from J, with 13 bases in between. The CDR3 is CASSENAGANGYTF. For the CDR3, the DNA is TGTGCCAGCAGTGAAAACGCGGGCGCGAATGGCTACACCTTC.

This clone was counted a single time. This rearrangement joins TRBV10-3 to TRBJ2-7, with 12 bases that match TRBD1. There are 14 residues in the CDR3. Germline V gene lookup returns CDR1 ENHRY and CDR2 SYGVKD. J gave up 7 bases and V 5 bases, and 6 bases lay outside the gene matches. The CDR3 sequence: CAISLGQGAGEQYF. The DNA for the CDR3 is TGTGCCATCAGTCTGGGACAGGGGGCTGGGGAGCAGTACTTC.

The chain joins TRBV7-2 to TRBJ2-7, with D unresolved. V shed 1 base and J shed 2 bases, with 15 bases lying between them. Germline V CDR1 and CDR2: SGHTA, FQGNSA. The CDR3 consists of 16 residues. The CDR3 loop reads CASSLDLSAPPYEQYF. The CDR3 DNA is TGTGCCAGCAGCTTAGATCTAAGCGCCCCGCCCTACGAGCAGTACTTC.

The chain uses TRBV2 and TRBJ1-2, with D perhaps TRBD1 (6 bases). The CDR3 runs 12 residues. Trimming cost V 7 bases and J 8 bases, with 14 bases left between them. CDR1 and CDR2 from the germline V gene are SNHLY and FYNNEI. Here the CDR3 reads CASTYSGVGYTF. In DNA, the CDR3 is TGTGCCAGCACTTATTCAGGGGTCGGCTACACCTTC.

This chain joins TRBV5-4 and TRBJ2-2; D is uncertain. The CDR3 runs 16 residues. Germline assignment: CDR1 SGHNT and CDR2 YYREEE (reference sequence). V shed 4 bases and J shed 8 bases, with 21 bases lying between them. CDR3 DNA: TGTGCCAGCAGCAAATCAAGTGGCCGTGGTATGGGGGAGCTGTTTTTT. Its protein is CASSKSSGRGMGELFF.

The chain links TRBV19 to TRBJ2-5; D is unclear. CDR1 and CDR2 (germline): LNHDA, SQIVND (reference sequence). The CDR3 length is 14 residues. The V end lost 2 bases, the J end lost 5 bases, and 12 bases lay between the germline ends. CDR3 sequence reads: CASSISPMWETQYF. In DNA form, the CDR3 reads TGTGCCAGTAGTATATCCCCCATGTGGGAGACCCAGTACTTC.

The V call is TRBV14, the J call TRBJ1-6; the match to TRBD1 covers 9 bases. J gave up 8 bases and V 4 bases, and 12 bases lay outside the gene matches. CDR1 and CDR2 (germline): SGHDN, FVKESK. The CDR3 has 17 amino acids. DNA for the CDR3: TGTGCCAGCAGCCGAGAGTCTACCGGGACAGGGCATTCACCCCTCCACTTT. This sequence encodes CASSRESTGTGHSPLHF. Full variable domain (missing parts from reference TRBV14 and TRBJ1-6): EAGVTQFPSHSVIEKGQTVTLRCDPISGHDNLYWYRRVMGKEIKFLLHFVKESKQDESGMPNNRFLAERTGGTYSTLKVQPAELEDSGVYFCASSRESTGTGHSPLHFGNGTRLTVT.

The chain employs TRBV5-4 and TRBJ1-6, with D maybe TRBD1 (6 bases). Looked up from germline, CDR1 is SGHNT and CDR2 is YYREEE (reference sequence). CDR3 size: 14 residues. V lost 4 bases to trimming and J lost 7 bases, with 12 bases between them. CDR3 amino acids: CASSATGTNSPLHF. CDR3 sequence (DNA): TGTGCCAGCAGCGCAACAGGGACCAATTCACCCCTCCACTTT.

The chain uses TRBV11-3 and TRBJ1-1, with unresolved D. V dropped 0 bases and J dropped 1 base, with 3 bases sitting between them. Germline assignment: CDR1 SGHNT and CDR2 YENEEA. This CDR3 comprises 13 residues. DNA for the CDR3: TGTGCCAGCAGCTTAGACCGGAACACTGAAGCTTTCTTT. Its protein is CASSLDRNTEAFF.

The CDR3 DNA reads as TGCGCCAGCAGCCAAGACGGGACAAACAATGAAAAACTGTTTTTT. Protein product: CASSQDGTNNEKLFF. The gene calls are TRBV4-3 and TRBJ1-4; D might be TRBD1 (6 bases). V lost 0 bases and J lost 5, with 10 bases in between. The CDR3 is 15 amino acids. The germline V gene encodes CDR1 LGHNA and CDR2 YSLEER.

This sequence joins TRBV11-3 and TRBJ2-3, with 10 bases that match TRBD2. Losses at the gene ends were 1 base for V and 5 bases for J; bases not matched to a gene: 0. The CDR3 is 14 amino acids. In germline, CDR1 is SGHNT, CDR2 YENEEA. The CDR3 DNA follows: TGTGCCAGCAGCTTAGGACTAGCGGGAGATACGCAGTATTTT. It specifies CASSLGLAGDTQYF.

This chain links TRBV4-1 with TRBJ1-2; D remains ambiguous. In germline, CDR1 is MGHRA, CDR2 YSYEKL. The CDR3 length is 15 residues. V was pared by 1 base and J by 1 base, with 10 bases between. The CDR3 reads CASSQVRASNYGYTF. The CDR3 region has the DNA TGCGCCAGCAGCCAAGTAAGGGCCAGTAACTATGGCTACACCTTC.

The V call is TRBV30, the J call TRBJ2-1, with D possibly matching TRBD2 (6 bases). V lost 4 bases and J 3 bases, leaving 13 bases between the germline ends. The germline gives CDR1 GTSNPN, CDR2 SVGIG (reference sequence). The CDR3 has 14 amino acids. The CDR3 sequence: CAWIEGGNYNEQFF. DNA of the CDR3: TGTGCCTGGATCGAGGGCGGGAACTACAATGAGCAGTTCTTC.